The 18 T cell receptor beta chains reported below all come from one sample, sequenced in a study of blood T cell repertoires in COVID-19. This table comes from immunoSEQ multiplex PCR, and its TCRdb copy is limited to in-frame clones, with some not included. Of approximately 240,000 clones in the sample, 75% to 90% were seen once. The sequenced sample was PBMCs or T cells enriched from blood (not recorded which). The receptors derive from a young woman in a cohort exposed to, infected with or recovered from COVID-19 (not recorded which).

The J gene is TRBJ1-4, the V gene TRBV4-2, with 9 bases that match TRBD1. Germline V gene sequence: CDR1 LGHNA, CDR2 YNFKEQ. V lost 3 bases, J lost 3 bases, and 11 bases stayed unmatched. The CDR3 covers 18 residues. CDR3 nucleotides: TGTGCCAGCAGCCAGGGCACTTCCCGGACAGGGGCTAATGAAAAACTGTTTTTT. Its translation is CASSQGTSRTGANEKLFF.

CDR3 DNA sequence: TGTGCCAGCAGTTTATCATGGGGGGCCTACAATGAGCAGTTCTTC. Its protein product is CASSLSWGAYNEQFF. This chain uses TRBV27 with TRBJ2-1; a possible D gene is TRBD2 (6 bases). The length of the CDR3 is 15 residues. Germline V lookup: CDR1 MNHEY, CDR2 SMNVEV (reference sequence). V gave up 0 bases and J gave up 2 bases, with 8 bases separating them.

The chain carries TRBV19 and TRBJ1-3; the D gene is possibly TRBD1 (6 bases). The CDR3 is 15 residues long. Germline-derived CDR1 and CDR2 are LNHDA and SQIVND (reference sequence). Deletions cut 3 bases from V and 8 bases from J, with 17 bases between. CDR3: CASSMGVQGLDTIYF. The DNA of the CDR3 is TGTGCCAGTAGTATGGGTGTACAGGGTCTAGACACCATATATTTT. The full variable domain, completed using reference TRBV19 and TRBJ1-3, is DGGITQSPKYLFRKEGQNVTLSCEQNLNHDAMYWYRQDPGQGLRLIYYSQIVNDFQKGDIAEGYSVSREKKESFPLTVTSAQKNPTAFYLCASSMGVQGLDTIYFGEGSWLTVV.

This clone was recorded once. The chain combines TRBV19 with TRBJ2-1; 7 nucleotides line up with TRBD2. V lost 3 bases to trimming and J lost 2 bases; unmatched junction nucleotides: 7. The CDR3 contains 16 residues. Germline CDR1 and CDR2: LNHDA and SQIVND (reference sequence). CDR3 coding DNA: TGTGCCAGTAGTATTGGGCGGGAGCGGCCCTACAATGAGCAGTTCTTC. Translation gives CASSIGRERPYNEQFF.

In its sample, this clone was seen a few times. This sequence joins TRBV28 and TRBJ2-3; 7 bases line up with TRBD1. This CDR3 has 15 residues. CDR1 is MDHEN and CDR2 is SYDVKM in the germline V gene. With V trimmed by 6 bases and J by 1 base, 7 bases remained unmatched. CDR3 sequence reads: CASRSHGTGTDTQYF. CDR3 coding DNA: TGTGCCAGCAGATCCCACGGGACAGGCACAGATACGCAGTATTTT.

This clone showed up just once. The CDR3 region has the DNA TGTGCCAGCAGTGGGACAGGGAGACAGCCCCAGCATTTT. Its translation: CASSGTGRQPQHF. This chain uses TRBV5-6 with TRBJ1-5, with 9 bases aligning to TRBD1. CDR1 and CDR2 (germline): SGHDT, YYEEEE. The J segment lost 7 bases and the V segment lost 5 bases, leaving 4 bases of the junction unmatched. This CDR3 contains 13 residues.

This CDR3 is CASSASSLGYEQYF. The DNA for the CDR3 is TGCGCCAGCAGTGCATCTAGTTTGGGCTACGAGCAGTACTTC. This rearrangement joins TRBV10-2 to TRBJ2-7; D uncertain. Germline values: CDR1 WSHSY, CDR2 SAAADI. The CDR3 runs to 14 residues. V shed 4 bases and J shed 3 bases, with 13 bases lying between them.

This chain uses TRBV5-5 with TRBJ2-1, with TRBD2 identical over 7 bases. The CDR3 consists of 12 residues. V gave up 2 bases and J gave up 12 bases; unmatched junction bases: 5. In germline, CDR1 is SGHKS, CDR2 YYEKEE (reference sequence). CDR3 sequence: CASSLYTGGQFF. CDR3 nucleotide sequence: TGTGCCAGCAGCTTATATACGGGAGGGCAGTTCTTC.

This chain uses TRBV7-6 with TRBJ2-2; 14 bases are a match to TRBD2. The CDR3 is 20 residues long. The germline gives CDR1 SGHVS, CDR2 FNYEAQ. Germline trimming cut 3 bases from V and 1 base from J; bases unmatched to any gene: 10. CDR3: CASSFSGTSGSWRNTGELFF. CDR3 in DNA: TGTGCCAGCAGCTTCTCAGGGACTAGCGGGAGTTGGAGGAACACCGGGGAGCTGTTTTTT.

V and J are TRBV14 and TRBJ2-1; 10 nucleotides agree with TRBD1. V trimming: 4 bases; J trimming: 4 bases; junction bases outside the gene matches: 4. The CDR3 sequence is 15 residues long. CDR1 is SGHDN, CDR2 FVKESK, per germline. The CDR3 DNA is TGTGCCAGCAGCCTCGGGACAGGGGCGTACAATGAGCAGTTCTTC. It encodes CASSLGTGAYNEQFF.

The V call is TRBV2, the J call TRBJ2-1; D might be TRBD1 (5 bases). CDR3 length equals 15 residues. Germline CDR1 is SNHLY and CDR2 is FYNNEI. The V end was cut by 2 bases, the J end by 0 bases, with 8 bases between. Written as DNA, the CDR3 is TGTGCCAGCAGTGAAATCAGGGCCTCCTACAATGAGCAGTTCTTC. This translates into CASSEIRASYNEQFF.

The rearrangement uses TRBV29-1 and TRBJ1-1, with D possibly matching TRBD1 (5 bases). The CDR3 runs 13 residues. The germline CDR1 and CDR2 sequences are SQVTM and ANQGSEA. Trimming left V 7 bases short and J 0 bases short, with 12 bases between. The CDR3 loop reads CSAGRGMNTEAFF. The CDR3 DNA is TGCAGCGCTGGGCGGGGCATGAACACTGAAGCTTTCTTT. Full variable domain (outside the CDR3, taken from reference TRBV29-1 and TRBJ1-1): SAVISQKPSRDICQRGTSLTIQCQVDSQVTMMFWYRQQPGQSLTLIATANQGSEATYESGFVIDKFPISRPNLTFSTLTVSNMSPEDSSIYLCSAGRGMNTEAFFGQGTRLTVV.

This sequence joins TRBV19 and TRBJ2-7, with 9 bases identical to TRBD2. This CDR3 has 15 amino acids. The ends lost 4 bases at V and 2 bases at J; junction bases unmatched: 6. Germline loops: CDR1 LNHDA, CDR2 SQIVND (reference sequence). The CDR3 sequence is CASSRGLAHAYEQYF. The CDR3 DNA reads as TGTGCCAGTAGTAGAGGACTAGCGCACGCCTACGAGCAGTACTTC.

This clone was detected once. This chain uses TRBV19 with TRBJ1-4; the match to TRBD1 covers 8 bases. Germline V CDR1 and CDR2: LNHDA, SQIVND (reference sequence). With 2 bases clipped from V and 5 bases from J, the junction kept 4 bases outside the gene matches. The CDR3 is made up of 15 amino acids. The CDR3 loop reads CASSITGGRNEKLFF. DNA for the CDR3: TGTGCCAGTAGTATAACAGGGGGACGAAATGAAAAACTGTTTTTT.

The V call is TRBV5-4, the J call TRBJ1-6; the match to TRBD1 covers 9 bases. Germline trimming cut 4 bases from V and 6 bases from J; bases unmatched to any gene: 8. CDR3 length: 16 amino acids. Germline loops: CDR1 SGHNT, CDR2 YYREEE (reference sequence). The CDR3 nucleotides read TGTGCCAGCAGCCTAATGACAGGGGGTATTAATTCACCCCTCCACTTT. The encoded protein is CASSLMTGGINSPLHF.

The chain has TRBV10-3 and TRBJ2-7, with 8 bases fitting TRBD1. Germline assignment: CDR1 ENHRY and CDR2 SYGVKD. The CDR3 totals 13 residues. Losses at the gene ends were 4 bases for V and 4 bases for J; bases not matched to a gene: 3. CDR3 region: CAISATGEYEQYF. DNA for the CDR3: TGTGCCATCAGTGCGACAGGGGAGTACGAGCAGTACTTC.

The rearrangement links TRBV4-1 to TRBJ2-7; 11 bases are shared with TRBD1. There are 16 residues in the CDR3. V gave up 0 bases and J gave up 6 bases; unmatched junction bases: 7. Per the germline V gene, CDR1 is MGHRA and CDR2 is YSYEKL. CDR3 coding DNA: TGCGCCAGCAGCCAAGATAGGACAGGGGGCTTGGCCGAGCAGTACTTC. This codes for CASSQDRTGGLAEQYF.

The V and J genes are TRBV11-3 and TRBJ2-1; tentatively, D is TRBD2 (5 bases). CDR3 length equals 13 residues. Trimming removed 2 bases at V and 12 bases at J, with 14 bases between. The germline CDR1 and CDR2 sequences are SGHNT and YENEEA. DNA of the CDR3: TGTGCCAGCAGCTTACCCAATACCGAGGGGCAGTTCTTC. Its translation: CASSLPNTEGQFF.